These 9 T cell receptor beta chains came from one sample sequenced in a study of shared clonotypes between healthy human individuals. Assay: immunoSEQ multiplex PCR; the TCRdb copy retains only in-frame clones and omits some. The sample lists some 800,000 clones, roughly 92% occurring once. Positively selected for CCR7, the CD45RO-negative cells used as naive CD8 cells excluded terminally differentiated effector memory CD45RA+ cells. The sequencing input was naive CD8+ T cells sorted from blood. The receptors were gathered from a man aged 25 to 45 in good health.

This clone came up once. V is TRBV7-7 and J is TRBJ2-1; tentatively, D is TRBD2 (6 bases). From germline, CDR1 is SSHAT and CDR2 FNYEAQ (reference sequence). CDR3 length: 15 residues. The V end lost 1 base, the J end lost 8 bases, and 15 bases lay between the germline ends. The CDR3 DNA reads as TGTGCCAGCAGCTTAGATGCCGGGAGCGGCGATGAGCAGTTCTTC. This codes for CASSLDAGSGDEQFF.

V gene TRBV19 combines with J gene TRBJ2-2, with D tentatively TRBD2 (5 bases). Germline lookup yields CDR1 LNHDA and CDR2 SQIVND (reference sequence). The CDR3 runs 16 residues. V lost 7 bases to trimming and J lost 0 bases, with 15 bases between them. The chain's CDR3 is CASTLPGLANTGELFF. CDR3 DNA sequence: TGTGCCAGTACTCTTCCAGGACTCGCGAACACCGGGGAGCTGTTTTTT. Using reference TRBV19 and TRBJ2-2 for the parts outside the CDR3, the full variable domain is DGGITQSPKYLFRKEGQNVTLSCEQNLNHDAMYWYRQDPGQGLRLIYYSQIVNDFQKGDIAEGYSVSREKKESFPLTVTSAQKNPTAFYLCASTLPGLANTGELFFGEGSRLTVL.

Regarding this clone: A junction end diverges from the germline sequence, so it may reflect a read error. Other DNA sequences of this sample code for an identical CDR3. The CDR3 here is CSVEDGLAVQETQYF. CDR3 in DNA: TGCAGCGTTGAAGATGGCCTAGCGGTACAAGAGACTCAGTACTTC. J is TRBJ2-5 and V is TRBV29-1; 7 bases are a match to TRBD2. The CDR3 sequence is 15 residues long. CDR1 is SQVTM and CDR2 is ANQGSEA in the germline V gene.

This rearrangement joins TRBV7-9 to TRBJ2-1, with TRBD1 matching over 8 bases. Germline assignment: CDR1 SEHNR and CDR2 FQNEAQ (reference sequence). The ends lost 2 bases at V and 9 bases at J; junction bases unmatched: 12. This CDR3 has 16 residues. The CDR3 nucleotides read TGTGCCAGCAGCTTACTCGCAGGGGGCGTTCTGGTTGAGCAGTTCTTC. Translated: CASSLLAGGVLVEQFF.

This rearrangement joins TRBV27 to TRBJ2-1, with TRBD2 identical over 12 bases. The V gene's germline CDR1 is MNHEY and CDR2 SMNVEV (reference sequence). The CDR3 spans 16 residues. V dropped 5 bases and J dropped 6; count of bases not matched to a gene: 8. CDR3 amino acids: CASSPIGLAGINEQFF. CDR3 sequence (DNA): TGTGCCAGCAGTCCAATCGGACTAGCGGGAATCAATGAGCAGTTCTTC.

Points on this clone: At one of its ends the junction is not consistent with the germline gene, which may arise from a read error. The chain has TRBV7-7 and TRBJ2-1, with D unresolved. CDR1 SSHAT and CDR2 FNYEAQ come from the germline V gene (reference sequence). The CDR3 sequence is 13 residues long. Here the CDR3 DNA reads TGTGCTAGCAGCTTAGCCGGCCAGAATGAGCAGTTCTTC. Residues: CASSLAGQNEQFF.

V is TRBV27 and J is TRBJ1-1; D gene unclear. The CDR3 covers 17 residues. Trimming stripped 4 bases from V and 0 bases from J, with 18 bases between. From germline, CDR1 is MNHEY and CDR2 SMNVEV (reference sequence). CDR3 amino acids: CASSSLATGSMNTEAFF. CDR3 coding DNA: TGTGCCAGCAGTTCTTTAGCGACGGGTTCTATGAACACTGAAGCTTTCTTT.

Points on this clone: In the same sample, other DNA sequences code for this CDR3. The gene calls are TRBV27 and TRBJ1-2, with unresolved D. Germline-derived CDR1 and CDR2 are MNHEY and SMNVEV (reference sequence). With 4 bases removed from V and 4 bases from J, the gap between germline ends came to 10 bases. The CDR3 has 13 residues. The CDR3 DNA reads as TGTGCCAGCAGTTCTCCCGGTCTCTATGGCTACACCTTC. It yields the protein CASSSPGLYGYTF.

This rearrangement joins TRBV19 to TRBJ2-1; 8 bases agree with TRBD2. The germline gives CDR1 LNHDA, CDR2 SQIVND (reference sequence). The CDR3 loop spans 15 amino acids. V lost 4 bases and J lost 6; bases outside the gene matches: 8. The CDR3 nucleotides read TGTGCCAGTAGTACGGGGACTAGTCTGGGCAATGAGCAGTTCTTC. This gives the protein CASSTGTSLGNEQFF. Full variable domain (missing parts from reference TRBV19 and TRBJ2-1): DGGITQSPKYLFRKEGQNVTLSCEQNLNHDAMYWYRQDPGQGLRLIYYSQIVNDFQKGDIAEGYSVSREKKESFPLTVTSAQKNPTAFYLCASSTGTSLGNEQFFGPGTRLTVL.